This TCR beta chain was captured by sequencing in a study of blood T cell repertoires in COVID-19. Study overall: Acute-phase and convalescent COVID-19 samples originated in the United States, Italy and Spain.

In the source study's methods: Amplification with reference gene primers provided the estimates of nucleated cell counts. Here immunoSEQ multiplex PCR was the method, and the copy in TCRdb shows in-frame clones only, minus some. Clone size and V and J calls were adopted from that table, with D and trimming inferred from the DNA. This sample carries 300,000 to 400,000 clones, 90% of them seen once, and the ten largest clones take less than 3.5%. Recruited during active infection, patients (from Seattle) were subsequently followed longitudinally. The CDR3 is made up of 14 amino acids. Trimming cost V 3 bases and J 1 base; bases outside gene matches: 3. Germline V gene sequence: CDR1 SGHRS, CDR2 YFSETQ.

Source material: peripheral blood. This sequence joins TRBV5-1 and TRBJ1-1, with 7 positions matching TRBD1. The TCR comes from a woman aged 25 to 45 with COVID-19, enrolled during active disease. CDR3 protein: CASSSYRGNTEAFF. CDR3 coding DNA: TGCGCCAGCAGCTCTTACAGGGGGAACACTGAAGCTTTCTTT.